This entry lists 11 T cell receptor beta chains sequenced from one sample in a study of radiotherapy plus CTLA-4 blockade in lung cancer. The protocol was immunoSEQ multiplex PCR, while the TCRdb copy is restricted to in-frame clones and leaves out a portion. The sample contains about 95,000 clones, roughly four fifths of which appear only once. Sequenced material: peripheral blood, taken from a patient treated with radiotherapy plus ipilimumab. The receptors originated from a human donor with non-small cell lung cancer who had a partial response to radiotherapy plus ipilimumab.

The J gene is TRBJ1-5, the V gene TRBV15, with D tentatively TRBD1 (6 bases). Trimming took 5 bases from V and 7 from J, leaving 15 bases between them. This CDR3 contains 14 residues. Germline V gene data show CDR1 as LNHNV and CDR2 as YYDKDF (reference sequence). The CDR3, as DNA: TGTGCCACCAGCGGTACCAGGGGAGACCAGCCCCAGCATTTT. Its translation is CATSGTRGDQPQHF.

This clone appeared once. The genes are TRBV10-3 and TRBJ1-2, with 8 bases that match TRBD1. The CDR3 spans 16 residues. The germline gives CDR1 ENHRY, CDR2 SYGVKD. Losses at the gene ends were 2 bases for V and 0 bases for J; bases not matched to a gene: 5. The CDR3: CAISEARDRPNYGYTF. For the CDR3, the DNA is TGTGCCATCAGTGAGGCCAGGGACAGGCCTAACTATGGCTACACCTTC.

V is TRBV18 and J is TRBJ1-5; 7 bases map to TRBD1. The CDR3 is 16 residues long. Trimming at V came to 3 bases and at J to 6 bases, leaving 11 bases not matched to a gene. Germline CDR1 reads KGHSH; CDR2 reads LQKENI. The CDR3 nucleotides read TGTGCCAGCTCACCGCCGAACAGGGGTAGTGGTCAGCCCCAGCATTTT. Protein sequence: CASSPPNRGSGQPQHF.

The chain is built from TRBV7-2 and TRBJ2-3; TRBD2 aligns across 7 bases. The length of the CDR3 is 15 residues. Trimming took 7 bases from V and 0 from J; bases not matched to a gene: 7. The germline CDR1 and CDR2 sequences are SGHTA and FQGNSA. The CDR3 DNA is TGTGCCAGCACCACCCCTAGCGGCAGCACAGATACGCAGTATTTT. Protein sequence: CASTTPSGSTDTQYF.

This chain connects TRBV28 to TRBJ1-1; D not resolved. CDR1 is MDHEN and CDR2 is SYDVKM in the germline V gene. Deletions cut 8 bases from V and 5 bases from J, with 12 bases between. This CDR3 has 12 residues. In DNA, the CDR3 is TGTGCCAGCGAGGAAAGTGGGACTGAAGCTTTCTTT. It translates to CASEESGTEAFF.

This clone was seen just once. The chain uses TRBV7-3 and TRBJ2-6; D is possibly TRBD2 (6 bases). CDR3 size: 17 residues. The V gene lost 6 bases and the J gene lost 0 bases, with 15 bases spanning the gap. From germline, CDR1 is SGHTA and CDR2 FQGTGA. The DNA of the CDR3 is TGTGCCAGCAGGGGGGACTGGGGGATCTCTGGGGCCAACGTCCTGACTTTC. Protein sequence: CASRGDWGISGANVLTF.

This clone has just a few counts. The chain couples TRBV30 to TRBJ1-2, with D perhaps TRBD1 (6 bases). Trimming stripped 2 bases from V and 5 bases from J, with 12 bases between. The CDR3 sequence is 13 residues long. In germline, CDR1 is GTSNPN, CDR2 SVGIG (reference sequence). The CDR3, as DNA: TGTGCCTGGAGTTCACGAGGACAGTATGGCTACACCTTC. This encodes CAWSSRGQYGYTF.

The count of this clone is one. Other DNA sequences in this specimen translate into the identical CDR3. The rearrangement joins TRBV28 to TRBJ2-1; 11 positions match TRBD2. This CDR3 region has 18 residues. Germline CDR1 reads MDHEN; CDR2 reads SYDVKM. V shed 4 bases and J 5 bases; nucleotides not matched to a gene: 13. The CDR3 DNA is TGTGCCAGCAGTTCCCCAGGGCCGATGACTAGCGGGGACAATGAGCAGTTCTTC. It translates to CASSSPGPMTSGDNEQFF.

Worth noting for this clone: One end of the junction varies from germline; a read error may be responsible. The chain is built from TRBV4-2 and TRBJ2-5, with TRBD1 matching 11 bases. Germline V gene data show CDR1 as LGHNA and CDR2 as YNFKEQ. This CDR3 contains 18 residues. Here the CDR3 DNA reads TGTGCCGTGGGGGGGGCCAGACCGGGACAGGGGGTCGAAGAGGCCCAGTACTTC. Protein product: CAVGGARPGQGVEEAQYF.

This CDR3 reads CASRGLAETGTQYF. DNA for the CDR3: TGTGCCAGCAGGGGGCTAGCGGAGACTGGGACCCAGTACTTC. The V and J genes are TRBV2 and TRBJ2-5; 7 bases are shared with TRBD2. Trimming at V came to 6 bases and at J to 7 bases, leaving 11 bases not matched to a gene. CDR1 SNHLY and CDR2 FYNNEI come from the germline V gene. The CDR3 is 14 amino acids. Complete variable domain (other parts from reference TRBV2 and TRBJ2-5): EPEVTQTPSHQVTQMGQEVILRCVPISNHLYFYWYRQILGQKVEFLVSFYNNEISEKSEIFDDQFSVERPDGSNFTLKIRSTKLEDSAMYFCASRGLAETGTQYFGPGTRLLVL.

The rearrangement uses TRBV7-6 and TRBJ2-7, with TRBD1 matching over 7 bases. This CDR3 has 15 residues. Germline values: CDR1 SGHVS, CDR2 FNYEAQ. V was clipped by 0 bases and J by 5 bases; unmatched bases: 7. As DNA, the CDR3 is TGTGCCAGCAGCTTAGCGACAGGGACGCAGGACGAGCAGTACTTC. Translation: CASSLATGTQDEQYF.